The present entry profiles one T cell receptor (beta chain) with its context. Its matching antigen is unknown. The germline CDR1 and CDR2 sequences are DFQATT and SNEGSKA (reference sequence). This CDR3 comprises 17 residues. V was shortened by 0 bases and J by 7 bases, with 25 bases between the two germline ends. The entry originates in a study of CD8 T cells in Susac syndrome. Reverse transcription of roughly 0.5 to 1 ug RNA used random hexamers. The TCR beta CDR3 was amplified by immunoSEQ multiplex PCR across 54 Vbeta, 13 Jbeta. Via MiXCR, TCRdb re-called the immunoSEQ multiplex PCR reads, giving one row per CDR3 protein. Of some 260,000 distinct CDR3 sequences in the sample, roughly 85% were seen once. Included as multiple sclerosis controls were treatment-naive patients who had stable or active relapsing-remitting disease. CD8+ and CD4+ T cells were negatively isolated; TEMRA cells were FACS-enriched.

The study's findings and limits: It was acknowledged by the study that relatively few individuals were included in its TCR sequencing and HLA analysis.

This TCR came from a human donor with multiple sclerosis. Sample: CD8+ T cells from PBMCs. This chain links TRBV20-1 with TRBJ2-7; D is undetermined. Here the CDR3 reads CSARDLRIGEGVGEQYF. The CDR3 nucleotides are TGCAGTGCTAGAGATCTTAGAATTGGGGAAGGAGTTGGGGAGCAGTACTTC.